A single sample is the source of the 23 T cell receptor beta chains below, sequenced in a study of blood T cell repertoires in COVID-19. TCRdb's table, derived via immunoSEQ multiplex PCR, lists solely in-frame clones and lacks some. The sample has about 210,000 clones, 85% seen once; the top ten hold under 2.5%. Sequencing input: peripheral blood. The source of these receptors is a woman in her seventies with COVID-19, enrolled during active disease.

The J gene is TRBJ1-2, the V gene TRBV6-5, with 11 bases matching TRBD1. The V gene end was trimmed by 0 bases and the J gene end by 4 bases; junction bases not matched to a gene: 1. CDR3 length equals 15 residues. Per germline, CDR1 MNHEY and CDR2 SVGAGI. The CDR3 sequence is CASSYSGTGGYGYTF. CDR3 coding DNA: TGTGCCAGCAGTTACTCGGGGACAGGGGGCTATGGCTACACCTTC.

In its sample, this clone was seen once. The V and J genes are TRBV9 and TRBJ1-1; D possibly corresponds to TRBD1 (6 bases). V was shortened by 0 bases and J by 5 bases, with 17 bases between the two germline ends. Germline V gives CDR1 SGDLS, CDR2 YYNGEE. There are 16 residues in the CDR3. The CDR3 DNA is TGTGCCAGCAGCGTAGCTAAGGGCAGGGGAGAAACTGAAGCTTTCTTT. Translating it yields CASSVAKGRGETEAFF.

DNA for the CDR3: TGTGCCAGCAGCCAAGATCAACAGGGGTTAAACATTCAGTACTTC. As protein: CASSQDQQGLNIQYF. The chain links TRBV4-2 to TRBJ2-4, with 7 bases aligning to TRBD1. CDR1 is LGHNA and CDR2 is YNFKEQ in the germline V gene. This CDR3 spans 15 amino acids. After removal of 0 bases from V and 6 bases from J, the junction contained 5 bases not matched to a gene.

The chain carries TRBV7-2 and TRBJ2-7, with D hard to call. Trimming left V 1 base short and J 4 bases short, with 8 bases between. This CDR3 spans 13 amino acids. CDR1 is SGHTA and CDR2 is FQGNSA in the germline V gene. The DNA of the CDR3 is TGTGCCAGCAGCTTAGGGGCAGGATACGAGCAGTACTTC. Its translation: CASSLGAGYEQYF.

This chain links TRBV2 with TRBJ2-1; 11 positions agree with TRBD2. The CDR3 runs to 15 residues. Germline trimming cut 7 bases from V and 4 bases from J; bases unmatched to any gene: 6. Germline V gene data show CDR1 as SNHLY and CDR2 as FYNNEI. In DNA, the CDR3 is TGTGCCAGCACTAAGGGACTAGCGGAATACAATGAGCAGTTCTTC. This encodes CASTKGLAEYNEQFF.

CDR3 loop: CASSEGLRGDETQYF. In DNA, the CDR3 is TGCGCCAGCAGTGAGGGACTACGGGGGGACGAGACCCAGTACTTC. The chain recombines TRBV10-1 with TRBJ2-5; 7 bases align to TRBD2. The CDR3 length is 15 residues. The junction had 8 bases not matched to a gene; V was cut back by 2 bases and J by 5 bases. Germline V lookup: CDR1 WNHNN, CDR2 SYGVQD (reference sequence).

This sequence joins TRBV19 and TRBJ2-1, with 15 bases lining up with TRBD2. The CDR3 extends over 19 amino acids. CDR1 and CDR2 from the germline V gene are LNHDA and SQIVND (reference sequence). J was trimmed by 6 bases and V by 3 bases; bases with no gene match: 12. Here the CDR3 DNA reads TGTGCCAGTAGTATGGGGACTAGCGGGAGGTCCCGCCTGGGCAATGAGCAGTTCTTC. Translating gives CASSMGTSGRSRLGNEQFF.

CDR3 region: CASSQDVGREETQYF. The CDR3 DNA follows: TGTGCCAGCAGCCAAGATGTCGGGAGGGAAGAGACCCAGTACTTC. The V call is TRBV3-1 (or the pseudogene TRBV3-2), the J call TRBJ2-5; TRBD2 matches at 8 bases. Trimming removed 0 bases from V and 3 bases from J; junction bases left unmatched: 3. The CDR3 sequence is 15 residues long. Germline V gives CDR1 LGHDT, CDR2 YNNKEL (reference sequence).

Written as DNA, the CDR3 is TGTGCCAGCAGCCACGTAAGACTAGCGGGGGGATTGACTAGCACAGATACGCAGTATTTT. This translates into CASSHVRLAGGLTSTDTQYF. The chain is built from TRBV11-3 and TRBJ2-3, with TRBD2 matching 13 bases. Germline V gene data show CDR1 as SGHNT and CDR2 as YENEEA. After removal of 5 bases from V and 0 bases from J, the junction contained 14 bases not matched to a gene. This CDR3 comprises 20 residues.

This clone occurred a few times. This sequence joins TRBV18 and TRBJ1-2; D is uncertain. Germline CDR1 is KGHSH and CDR2 is LQKENI. The germline V and J ends were trimmed by 2 bases and 3 bases, with 13 bases remaining between them. CDR3 length equals 15 residues. CDR3 sequence reads: CASSPSGSSDYGYTF. CDR3 coding DNA: TGTGCCAGCTCACCATCGGGTAGTTCCGACTATGGCTACACCTTC.

The chain employs TRBV7-9 and TRBJ2-1, with 10 bases lining up with TRBD2. Germline loops: CDR1 SEHNR, CDR2 FQNEAQ (reference sequence). This CDR3 is 16 amino acids long. V lost 1 base and J lost 10; bases outside the gene matches: 10. The CDR3 spells CASSLVASGSSKEQFF. In nucleotides, the CDR3 is TGTGCCAGCAGCTTAGTAGCTAGCGGGAGCTCAAAAGAGCAGTTCTTC.

V usage is TRBV29-1 and J usage is TRBJ1-1; weak D call: TRBD1 (5 bases). The germline CDR1 and CDR2 sequences are SQVTM and ANQGSEA. V dropped 3 bases and J dropped 0 bases, with 8 bases sitting between them. The CDR3 runs to 13 residues. The CDR3: CSVEQGMNTEAFF. The DNA of the CDR3 is TGCAGCGTTGAGCAGGGAATGAACACTGAAGCTTTCTTT.

The rearrangement joins TRBV2 to TRBJ1-2; TRBD1 aligns across 7 bases. J was trimmed by 12 bases and V by 8 bases; bases with no gene match: 12. Germline CDR1 and CDR2: SNHLY and FYNNEI. The CDR3 loop spans 12 amino acids. The CDR3 nucleotides are TGTGCCAGCCAACCCGGACAGGCCCGGGACACCTTC. Translation gives CASQPGQARDTF.

V is TRBV9 and J is TRBJ1-3, with D possibly TRBD1 on 5 matching bases. Looked up from germline, CDR1 is SGDLS and CDR2 is YYNGEE. V lost 3 bases and J 1 base, leaving 8 bases between the germline ends. The CDR3 is made up of 14 amino acids. The DNA of the CDR3 is TGTGCCAGCAGCGCACAGGATTCTGGAAACACCATATATTTT. Protein product: CASSAQDSGNTIYF.

V usage is TRBV7-3 and J usage is TRBJ1-1, with a possible D match to TRBD1 (6 bases). V was cut by 5 bases and J by 1 base, with 8 bases left in between. Germline V gene sequence: CDR1 SGHTA, CDR2 FQGTGA. The CDR3 is 13 residues long. The CDR3 DNA sequence: TGTGCCAGCAGCGCACAGGGGAACACTGAAGCTTTCTTT. This gives the protein CASSAQGNTEAFF.

The DNA for the CDR3 is TGTGCCAGCAGCTATAGCGGGAGGGAGGGTGAGCAGTTCTTC. Its translation: CASSYSGREGEQFF. The chain links TRBV6-2 or TRBV6-3 to TRBJ2-1; 11 bases fit TRBD2. This CDR3 contains 14 residues. Looked up from germline, CDR1 is MNHEY and CDR2 is SVGEGT. V shed 6 bases and J 9 bases; nucleotides not matched to a gene: 7.

The rearrangement uses TRBV20-1 and TRBJ1-5; D is possibly TRBD1 (5 bases). V was pared by 3 bases and J by 9 bases, with 21 bases between. The CDR3 is 15 residues long. Germline lookup yields CDR1 DFQATT and CDR2 SNEGSKA (reference sequence). This chain's CDR3 is CSASLDPRYQGPQHF. As DNA, the CDR3 is TGCAGTGCTAGTTTGGACCCCAGGTACCAGGGGCCCCAGCATTTT.

The CDR3 region has the DNA TGTGCCAGCAGCTTAAGCGGCCCCCCGGGGGCTTTCTTT. Encoded protein: CASSLSGPPGAFF. The chain carries TRBV11-2 and TRBJ1-1; D call uncertain. Germline assignment: CDR1 SGHAT and CDR2 FQNNGV. Trimming cost V 2 bases and J 11 bases, with 15 bases left between them. The CDR3 runs 13 residues.

This chain links TRBV12-3 or TRBV12-4 with TRBJ2-5; possible D gene TRBD1, 6 bases. Between the trimmed V and J ends, which lost 4 bases and 4 bases, there was a span of 7 bases. The CDR3 spans 12 residues. DNA for the CDR3: TGTGCCAGCAGTTCACAGGGAGAGACCCAGTACTTC. Translating it yields CASSSQGETQYF.

J is TRBJ2-2 and V is TRBV5-1; 8 nucleotides line up with TRBD2. V dropped 3 bases and J dropped 1; count of bases not matched to a gene: 5. CDR3 length: 16 amino acids. Germline loops: CDR1 SGHRS, CDR2 YFSETQ. The CDR3 DNA is TGCGCCAGCAGCTCTCGGACTAGCAAGAACACCGGGGAGCTGTTTTTT. This sequence encodes CASSSRTSKNTGELFF.

This chain connects TRBV29-1 to TRBJ1-2; a weak D match, TRBD1 (6 bases). The CDR3 extends over 13 amino acids. Deletions cut 7 bases from V and 5 bases from J, with 17 bases between. Germline V gene lookup returns CDR1 SQVTM and CDR2 ANQGSEA. The CDR3 nucleotides are TGCAGCGCCCGAACCGGGACAATTTATGGCTACACCTTC. Translating gives CSARTGTIYGYTF.

V and J are TRBV9 and TRBJ2-1, with 9 bases aligning to TRBD2. Germline V gives CDR1 SGDLS, CDR2 YYNGEE. V was clipped by 4 bases and J by 8 bases; unmatched bases: 13. The CDR3 sequence is 16 residues long. The CDR3 sequence is CASSPRTGGGAYEQFF. The CDR3 nucleotides read TGTGCCAGCAGCCCACGCACTGGCGGGGGGGCTTATGAGCAGTTCTTC.

This clone turned up a few times. The V and J genes are TRBV7-9 and TRBJ2-1; 14 bases are shared with TRBD2. V was pared by 4 bases and J by 4 bases, with 12 bases of the junction left unmatched. Germline-derived CDR1 and CDR2 are SEHNR and FQNEAQ (reference sequence). This CDR3 has 19 residues. In nucleotides, the CDR3 is TGTGCCAGCAGCTCTCCGGGACTAGCGGGAGTTTGGGGGTACAATGAGCAGTTCTTC. It is translated as CASSSPGLAGVWGYNEQFF.